This T cell receptor beta chain is drawn from a study of early T cells in non-severe SARS-CoV-2 infection. Study overall: Unpaired chains resulted from sequencing bulk RNA of unsorted whole blood. Whole-study findings and limits: Matching results from VDJdb favored anti-spike CD8 responses, leaving private and CD4 specificities undetected.

Unique molecular identifier tags were affixed to discrete cDNA molecules. TCRdb reprocessed the 5' RACE reads via MiXCR and lists one record per CDR3 protein. Seen here are 97,000 or so distinct CDR3 sequences, roughly 14% observed once, and the top ten hold about 6%. V trimming: 3 bases; J trimming: 4 bases; junction bases outside the gene matches: 15. Germline V CDR1 and CDR2: PRHDT, FYEKMQ (reference sequence). The CDR3 totals 20 residues. This clonotype turned up a few times. Antigen unknown. This clonotype originated in an adult who was a healthcare worker with PCR-confirmed SARS-CoV-2 infection or an uninfected control (not recorded which). The V gene is TRBV13, the J gene TRBJ2-1, with 13 bases identical to TRBD2. Source material: whole blood. The CDR3 DNA sequence: TGTGCCAGCAGCTTCCGCGGGACTAGCGGGACCTCCTCCCTTTACAATGAGCAGTTCTTC. Residues: CASSFRGTSGTSSLYNEQFF.